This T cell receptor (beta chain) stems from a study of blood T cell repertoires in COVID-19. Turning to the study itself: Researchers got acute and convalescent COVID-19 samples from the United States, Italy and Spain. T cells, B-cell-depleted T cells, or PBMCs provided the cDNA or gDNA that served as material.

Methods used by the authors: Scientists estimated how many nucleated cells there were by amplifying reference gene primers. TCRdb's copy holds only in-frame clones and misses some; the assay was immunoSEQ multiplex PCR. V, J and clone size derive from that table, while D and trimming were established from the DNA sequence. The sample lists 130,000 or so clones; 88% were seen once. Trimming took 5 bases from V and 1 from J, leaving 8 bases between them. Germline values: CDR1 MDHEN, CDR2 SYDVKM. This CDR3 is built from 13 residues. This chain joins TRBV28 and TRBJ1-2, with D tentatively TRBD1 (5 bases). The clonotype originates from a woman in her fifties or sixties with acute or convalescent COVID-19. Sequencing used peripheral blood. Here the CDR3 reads CASSGQGNYGYTF. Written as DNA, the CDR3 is TGTGCCAGCAGTGGCCAGGGTAACTATGGCTACACCTTC.